One TCR beta chain is described in this entry. The antigen is undetermined. This record belongs to a study of cytomegalovirus exposure and HLA in healthy donors. Background on the study: Unique TCRs numbering some 77 million, obtained from HLA-typed donors, made up an early data release. Study-wide results and caveats: There were several of the most significant clusters that appeared linked to common viral pathogens in a later analysis. Later genetic work tied a missense DCLRE1C variant to beta-chain V and J trimming.

Primers for the PCR totalled 60 Vbeta and 13 Jbeta. Sequenced by immunoSEQ multiplex PCR; TCRdb stores in-frame clones only, minus some. The sample records 95,000 to 130,000 clones, roughly 83% being singletons. CDR1 and CDR2 (germline): SGHVS, FNYEAQ. The ends were cut back, 10 bases at V and 9 bases at J, with 16 bases in the middle. This CDR3 has 12 amino acids. This receptor was identified in a young man in good health and CMV-seropositive. J is TRBJ1-3 and V is TRBV7-6; D gene unclear. The sample comprised PBMCs. The chain's CDR3 is CATRDPDGTIYF. The CDR3, as DNA: TGTGCCACCCGGGATCCCGACGGCACCATATATTTT.